The sequence of this T cell receptor beta chain was determined in a study of glioma-infiltrating T cells. Study-wide results and limits: Tissue and blood shared very few CDR3 sequences. Above-expected tissue-blood divergence occurred in all gliomas, most in low-grade ones.

There are many counts of this clonotype. The antigen is not known. Germline V gene data show CDR1 as LNHNV and CDR2 as YYDKDF (reference sequence). The CDR3 has 13 residues. Trimming took 0 bases from V and 10 from J, leaving 10 bases between them. The iRepertoire nested amplicon-rescue multiplex PCR amplified TCR alpha and beta CDR3s from RNA. For one-step reverse transcription and amplification, 100-400 ng of tissue mRNA or PBMC total RNA was used. TCRdb re-derived calls from the multiplex PCR reads in MiXCR, one entry per CDR3 protein. The sample shows around 44,000 distinct CDR3 sequences, about 22% of them seen only once.

The sample comprised glioma tissue, nonneoplastic brain tissue, or PBMCs (not recorded which). The clonotype comes from a human donor with low-grade glioma or glioblastoma, undergoing nonglioma brain surgery, or in good health (not recorded which). The rearrangement links TRBV15 to TRBJ2-1; D uncertain. The CDR3 sequence is CATSRDLEREQFF. For the CDR3, the DNA is TGTGCCACCAGCAGAGATCTAGAGAGAGAGCAGTTCTTC.